The entry below gives a single T cell receptor beta chain sequence along with its context. Trimming removed 4 bases from V and 2 bases from J; junction bases left unmatched: 6. This CDR3 contains 17 residues. Germline V gene sequence: CDR1 LNHDA, CDR2 SQIVND (reference sequence). The data belong to a study of blood T cell repertoires in COVID-19. In the study overall: Donors in the United States, Italy and Spain gave samples during acute or convalescent COVID-19.

Per the original methods: Reference gene primer amplification yielded estimated nucleated cell counts. The repertoire was sequenced with immunoSEQ multiplex PCR; TCRdb's copy has only in-frame clones and lacks some. The DNA gave D and trimming, while V, J and clone size come from that table. The sample holds roughly 60,000 clones, over 75% seen once. The source is a woman aged 80 or over with active COVID-19. Sequencing was done on a sample of peripheral blood. The chain recombines TRBV19 with TRBJ2-5, with TRBD2 identical over 14 bases. The CDR3 DNA follows: TGTGCCAGTAGTACGGGACTAGCGGGAGTCAGGCAAGAGACCCAGTACTTC. Residues: CASSTGLAGVRQETQYF.